This T cell receptor (beta chain) was sequenced during a study of cytomegalovirus exposure and HLA in healthy donors. General study results and limits: Other equally common chains were less clonally expanded than HLA-associated TCR beta chains, a later analysis showed. High specificity and sensitivity for cytomegalovirus status were reported for the classifier. Several of the most significant clusters were apparently associated with common viral pathogens in a later analysis.

Donors sampled were nominally healthy, though unrecorded immune exposures were likely. Losses at the gene ends were 5 bases for V and 6 bases for J; bases not matched to a gene: 3. CDR3 size: 13 residues. Per germline, CDR1 SGHAT and CDR2 FQNNGV. PCR primers comprised 60 Vbeta and 13 Jbeta primers. The repertoire was sequenced with immunoSEQ multiplex PCR; TCRdb's copy has only in-frame clones and lacks some. This sample has tens of thousands of clones; roughly four fifths occur once, and the top ten carry 8% to 9%. Comment on this clone: Its antigen is unidentified.

The TCR sequence derives from a woman aged 25 to 45 in good health and CMV-seropositive. The V gene is TRBV11-2, the J gene TRBJ2-7; 11 nucleotides align to TRBD1. The sequencing sample was made of PBMCs. As DNA, the CDR3 is TGTGCCAGCAGCCAGGACAGGGGGCGCGAGCAGTACTTC. Amino acids: CASSQDRGREQYF.